This T cell receptor (beta chain) stems from a study of low-dose radiotherapy and immunotherapy resistance in tumors. Priming of first-strand cDNA relied on TRAV- and TRBV-specific primers (covering alpha and beta chains). The authors ran around 18 PCR cycles to amplify TCRs with a constant-region primer and V-primer adapter. TCRdb used MiXCR to reprocess the reads, holding one entry per CDR3 protein. The sample lists some 13,000 distinct CDR3 sequences; more than 60% were seen once. Eligibility criteria specified advanced solid malignancies devoid of tumor-infiltrating lymphocytes. The CDR3 extends over 13 amino acids. The V segment lost 6 bases and the J segment 5 bases; nucleotides outside the gene matches: 6. The germline V gene has CDR1 SQVTM and CDR2 ANQGSEA.

The V call is TRBV29-1, the J call TRBJ1-1; 10 bases agree with TRBD1. The TCR sequence derives from a human donor with advanced metastatic prostate, ovarian, gallbladder or colorectal cancer (not recorded which). This table probably holds off-target reads from a library built for another chain. This CDR3 reads CSVDRGRGTEAFF. The CDR3 nucleotides are TGCAGCGTAGACAGGGGGCGAGGAACTGAAGCTTTCTTT.